This passage covers 20 T cell receptor beta chains from one sample sequenced in a study of blood T cell repertoires in COVID-19. Method: immunoSEQ multiplex PCR; TCRdb's copy keeps in-frame clones and lacks some. The sample lists some 96,000 clones, about 80% occurring once. Sequences were obtained from peripheral blood. Receptors originate from a woman aged 70-85 years with acute or convalescent COVID-19.

The genes are TRBV3-1 (or the pseudogene TRBV3-2) and TRBJ1-1; possibly TRBD1 for D (6 bases). The CDR3 runs 15 residues. Germline V gene sequence: CDR1 LGHDT, CDR2 YNNKEL (reference sequence). The V end lost 4 bases, the J end lost 3 bases, and 15 bases lay between the germline ends. CDR3 region: CASSLNSQGDTEAFF. In DNA, the CDR3 is TGTGCCAGCAGCCTCAATTCACAGGGAGACACTGAAGCTTTCTTT.

This chain links TRBV4-2 with TRBJ1-1, with 7 bases matching TRBD1. The CDR3 is 16 amino acids. J gave up 5 bases and V 2 bases, and 11 bases lay outside the gene matches. From germline, CDR1 is LGHNA and CDR2 YNFKEQ. Written as DNA, the CDR3 is TGTGCCAGCAGCCAAAATTTACAGGGGAGCGGAACTGAAGCTTTCTTT. It yields the protein CASSQNLQGSGTEAFF.

CDR3 sequence reads: CASSLGQGGNQPQHF. CDR3 sequence (DNA): TGTGCCAGCAGCTTGGGGCAGGGGGGCAATCAGCCCCAGCATTTT. The gene calls are TRBV5-8 and TRBJ1-5; 7 bases map to TRBD1. The CDR3 length is 15 residues. The germline V gene encodes CDR1 SGHTS and CDR2 YDEGEE. J gave up 2 bases and V 0 bases, and 2 bases lay outside the gene matches. Supplemented by reference TRBV5-8 and TRBJ1-5, the full variable domain reads EAGVTQSPTHLIKTRGQQATLRCSPISGHTSVYWYQQALGLGLQFLLWYDEGEERNRGNFPPRFSGRQFPNYSSELNVNALELEDSALYLCASSLGQGGNQPQHFGDGTRLSIL.

V gene TRBV25-1 combines with J gene TRBJ2-3; 7 nucleotides match TRBD1. Germline V gene sequence: CDR1 MGHDK, CDR2 SYGVNS. J lost 3 bases, V lost 1 base, and 7 bases had no gene match. The CDR3 totals 16 residues. In DNA form, the CDR3 reads TGTGCCAGCAGTGAATTAGGGGGCAGGGGGACAGATACGCAGTATTTT. The encoded protein is CASSELGGRGTDTQYF.

V gene TRBV7-2 combines with J gene TRBJ2-5; D call uncertain. The V gene's germline CDR1 is SGHTA and CDR2 FQGNSA. The V end was cut by 5 bases, the J end by 4 bases, with 14 bases between. The CDR3 has 14 amino acids. The CDR3 protein is CASSGGTLRETQYF. CDR3 coding DNA: TGTGCCAGCAGCGGCGGTACACTCCGAGAGACCCAGTACTTC.

V and J are TRBV7-6 and TRBJ2-5; perhaps TRBD1 as D (6 bases). Germline V gene data show CDR1 as SGHVS and CDR2 as FNYEAQ. CDR3 length equals 15 residues. V lost 1 base and J 4 bases, leaving 13 bases between the germline ends. The CDR3 coding sequence is TGTGCCAGCAGCTTAGACTCGCAGGGGTCAGAGACCCAGTACTTC. Translation gives CASSLDSQGSETQYF.

This sequence joins TRBV19 and TRBJ1-1, with unresolved D. Trimming pared 1 base from V and 5 bases from J, leaving 8 bases between. Germline V gene sequence: CDR1 LNHDA, CDR2 SQIVND (reference sequence). The CDR3 length is 13 residues. The CDR3 bases are TGTGCCAGTAGTATAGTTCGGGAGACTGAAGCTTTCTTT. As protein: CASSIVRETEAFF.

The chain combines TRBV28 with TRBJ1-1, with D perhaps TRBD1 (5 bases). The germline V gene encodes CDR1 MDHEN and CDR2 SYDVKM. V shed 0 bases and J shed 3 bases, with 11 bases lying between them. This CDR3 region has 15 residues. In DNA, the CDR3 is TGTGCCAGCAGTTTATGGGGGGGAGAGGACACTGAAGCTTTCTTT. This gives the protein CASSLWGGEDTEAFF.

V and J are TRBV5-1 and TRBJ2-1; 7 nucleotides match TRBD2. CDR3 length: 16 residues. Germline V lookup: CDR1 SGHRS, CDR2 YFSETQ. V was clipped by 0 bases and J by 10 bases; unmatched bases: 13. CDR3 loop: CASSLEQAGEGEEQFF. DNA for the CDR3: TGCGCCAGCAGCTTGGAGCAGGCGGGGGAAGGGGAGGAGCAGTTCTTC.

This clone showed up just a few times. V gene TRBV7-6 combines with J gene TRBJ2-1, with TRBD1 as a possible D gene (6 bases). The CDR3 is 15 amino acids. Looked up from germline, CDR1 is SGHVS and CDR2 is FNYEAQ. The V end was cut by 5 bases, the J end by 1 base, with 12 bases between. CDR3 in DNA: TGTGCCAGCAGCCCCGGGCAGGGGTCCTACAATGAGCAGTTCTTC. It encodes CASSPGQGSYNEQFF.

For this clone: The same CDR3 also results from other DNA sequences found in this sample. This rearrangement joins TRBV2 to TRBJ1-4; TRBD1 might be the D (6 bases). V was clipped by 4 bases and J by 0 bases, with 6 bases between them. CDR1 SNHLY and CDR2 FYNNEI come from the germline V gene. The CDR3 spans 14 residues. The CDR3 region is CASSGTATNEKLFF. The CDR3 nucleotides read TGTGCCAGCAGTGGGACAGCAACTAATGAAAAACTGTTTTTT. Based on the CDR3 plus reference TRBV2 and TRBJ1-4, the full variable domain is EPEVTQTPSHQVTQMGQEVILRCVPISNHLYFYWYRQILGQKVEFLVSFYNNEISEKSEIFDDQFSVERPDGSNFTLKIRSTKLEDSAMYFCASSGTATNEKLFFGSGTQLSVL.

The gene calls are TRBV7-3 and TRBJ1-1; D possibly corresponds to TRBD1 (5 bases). The V gene's germline CDR1 is SGHTA and CDR2 FQGTGA. The CDR3 covers 12 residues. V was shortened by 3 bases and J by 8 bases, with 10 bases between the two germline ends. CDR3 in amino acids: CASSFRTGEAFF. DNA for the CDR3: TGTGCCAGCAGCTTCCGTACAGGAGAAGCTTTCTTT.

V and J are TRBV28 and TRBJ1-4, with D possibly matching TRBD1 (6 bases). Germline CDR1 and CDR2: MDHEN and SYDVKM. Trimming pared 3 bases from V and 3 bases from J, leaving 14 bases between. The CDR3 sequence is 16 residues long. The CDR3 spells CASSFDKGGANEKLFF. DNA of the CDR3: TGTGCCAGCAGTTTCGATAAGGGGGGGGCTAATGAAAAACTGTTTTTT.

In DNA form, the CDR3 reads TGTGCCAGCTCACCCCCGGCCTCGGGGAACACTGAAGCTTTCTTT. Translating it yields CASSPPASGNTEAFF. The chain recombines TRBV18 with TRBJ1-1; D is undetermined. The CDR3 runs 15 residues. The germline V gene encodes CDR1 KGHSH and CDR2 LQKENI. The germline V and J ends were trimmed by 3 bases and 1 base, with 12 bases remaining between them. Based on the CDR3 plus reference TRBV18 and TRBJ1-1, the full variable domain is NAGVMQNPRHLVRRRGQEARLRCSPMKGHSHVYWYRQLPEEGLKFMVYLQKENIIDESGMPKERFSAEFPKEGPSILRIQQVVRGDSAAYFCASSPPASGNTEAFFGQGTRLTVV.

The chain is built from TRBV27 and TRBJ1-2; D possibly corresponds to TRBD1 (5 bases). This CDR3 region has 14 residues. The germline V gene encodes CDR1 MNHEY and CDR2 SMNVEV (reference sequence). The V and J ends lost 4 bases and 5 bases respectively, with 14 bases between them. This CDR3 is CASSWGRQTYGYTF. CDR3 sequence (DNA): TGTGCCAGCAGTTGGGGCAGGCAAACTTATGGCTACACCTTC.

J is TRBJ1-2 and V is TRBV28, with TRBD1 matching 11 bases. The CDR3 runs 16 residues. Per germline, CDR1 MDHEN and CDR2 SYDVKM. The V segment lost 4 bases and the J segment 4 bases; nucleotides outside the gene matches: 8. CDR3 in DNA: TGTGCCAGCAGTTCCCCTGGGGACAGGGGGACCTATGGCTACACCTTC. As protein: CASSSPGDRGTYGYTF.

The chain is built from TRBV7-6 and TRBJ1-6; 10 bases agree with TRBD1. Germline-derived CDR1 and CDR2 are SGHVS and FNYEAQ. The junction had 9 bases not matched to a gene; V was cut back by 5 bases and J by 8 bases. The CDR3 has 16 residues. The DNA of the CDR3 is TGTGCCAGCAGCACTTCGACAGGGGGCGCAGATTCACCCCTCCACTTT. As protein: CASSTSTGGADSPLHF.

This chain links TRBV7-9 with TRBJ1-1, with 9 positions matching TRBD1. The V segment lost 8 bases and the J segment 3 bases; nucleotides outside the gene matches: 16. Germline V gene sequence: CDR1 SEHNR, CDR2 FQNEAQ (reference sequence). The CDR3 totals 17 residues. CDR3 sequence: CASDMPGTGSRDTEAFF. The DNA for the CDR3 is TGTGCCAGCGATATGCCCGGGACAGGGAGTCGCGACACTGAAGCTTTCTTT.

This clone was observed a single time. V usage is TRBV7-9 and J usage is TRBJ1-6; D is possibly TRBD1 (6 bases). Germline V gives CDR1 SEHNR, CDR2 FQNEAQ (reference sequence). V shed 4 bases and J shed 10 bases, with 20 bases lying between them. The CDR3 is 16 amino acids. CDR3 loop: CASSSTLTGSWSPLHF. CDR3 bases: TGTGCCAGCAGCTCAACATTAACAGGGTCCTGGTCACCCCTCCACTTT. The full variable domain, its missing parts supplied by reference TRBV7-9 and TRBJ1-6, is DTGVSQNPRHKITKRGQNVTFRCDPISEHNRLYWYRQTLGQGPEFLTYFQNEAQLEKSRLLSDRFSAERPKGSFSTLEIQRTEQGDSAMYLCASSSTLTGSWSPLHFGNGTRLTVT.

The chain couples TRBV10-3 to TRBJ2-4; 8 nucleotides agree with TRBD1. CDR1 is ENHRY and CDR2 is SYGVKD in the germline V gene. The CDR3 consists of 11 residues. Germline trimming cut 5 bases from V and 12 bases from J; bases unmatched to any gene: 3. The CDR3 DNA follows: TGTGCCATCAGTCCGGGACAGGATCAGTACTTC. This translates into CAISPGQDQYF.